The text below deals with one TCR beta chain. PCR involved 60 Vbeta and 13 Jbeta primers. Repertoires were generated with immunoSEQ multiplex PCR, while TCRdb's copy carries only in-frame clones and drops some. The sample includes about 140,000 clones, roughly three fifths of them seen just once. The CDR3 contains 13 residues. Germline CDR1 is MNHEY and CDR2 is SVGAGI. Trimming cost V 6 bases and J 0 bases, with 9 bases left between them. This specimen belongs to a study of cytomegalovirus exposure and HLA in healthy donors. The sequencing input was PBMCs. The TCR originated in a male donor in good health and CMV-seronegative. The gene calls are TRBV6-5 and TRBJ2-7; the D is unclear. CDR3 loop: CASRSPLSYEQYF. The CDR3 DNA reads as TGTGCCAGCAGGTCCCCCCTCTCCTACGAGCAGTACTTC.